This T cell receptor beta chain derives from a study of T cells in Graves' hyperthyroidism and ophthalmopathy. The CDR3 has 15 residues. Germline V lookup: CDR1 GTSNPN, CDR2 SVGIG (reference sequence). With V trimmed by 2 bases and J by 7 bases, 14 bases remained unmatched. This clonotype was counted at least ten times. The antigen is not known. Template material for amplifying TCR beta CDR3 regions consisted of RNA transcripts. First-round RT-PCR with HTBI primers amplified the TCR CDR3 region. TCRdb analysed the multiplex PCR reads with MiXCR anew, one entry per CDR3 protein. This sample has about 160,000 distinct CDR3 sequences, with 9.4% found just once. Used for diagnoses were clinical symptoms, serum thyroxine and TRAb, thyroid ultrasound and orbital computed tomography. Points from the study as a whole: Blood held most thyroid clonotypes expanded above 0.001 frequency. Ophthalmopathy cases were set apart from stable hyperthyroidism by a 13 V-J model.

The rearrangement uses TRBV30 and TRBJ2-7, with 7 bases lining up with TRBD1. Sequencing was carried out using blood. The receptor was isolated from a woman younger than 35 with Graves' hyperthyroidism that later progressed to Graves' ophthalmopathy. The chain's CDR3 is CAWSRVEGAKEEQYF. CDR3 nucleotides: TGTGCCTGGAGTAGAGTAGAGGGGGCAAAAGAAGAGCAGTACTTC.